This T cell receptor (beta chain) was captured by sequencing in a study of CXCR3-negative and CXCR3-positive naive CD8 T cells. Whole-study results and caveats: With respect to TRBV-TRBJ usage, naive CXCR3-negative and CXCR3-positive cells were similar; memory differed. Relative to CXCR3-negative naive cells, CXCR3-positive naive cells had more hydrophobic TRB CDR3s. The level of CXCR3 expression partially decreased after cryopreservation; the majority of assays used fresh PBMCs.

Germline V gives CDR1 SEHNR, CDR2 FQNEAQ (reference sequence). The CDR3 sequence is 13 residues long. The TRB cDNA libraries were prepared by 5' RACE with UMI labels. TCRdb re-called the 5' RACE reads and shows each CDR3 protein once, DNA omitted. Reported are about 6,900 distinct CDR3 sequences; the ten largest clones contain 1.4% to 1.5%. This clonotype is called medium-sized (0.01 to 0.1%) based on its frequency. Its antigen is still unknown. This chain links TRBV7-9 with TRBJ2-2; TCRdb's D call of TRBD1 is untestable without DNA. The source is a human donor in good health. Some clones in this sample may be carry-over from other donors' samples. What was sequenced was naive CXCR3+ CD8+ T cells from blood. Subset described: CD45RO-CCR7+CD27+CD95- naive CD8+ T cells expressing CXCR3 (TNR3+). The CDR3 is CASSYRGTGELFF.